This TCR beta chain was sequenced in a study of CD8 T cells in ankylosing spondylitis. The CDR3 has 11 amino acids. V dropped 6 bases and J dropped 4 bases, with 4 bases sitting between them. Germline CDR1 LGHDT, CDR2 YNNKEL (reference sequence). This clonotype has ten or more counts. Its cognate antigen is unknown. TCRdb re-analysed the 5' RACE reads in MiXCR, keeping a single row per CDR3 protein. Here the sample spans about 500,000 distinct CDR3 sequences, about an eighth being singletons. Study results and limitations: Characteristic of ankylosing spondylitis blood, it appeared, was a TCR beta motif comprising fewer than 10 highly homologous variants. Clones linked to disease were reported to show significant enrichment in matched ankylosing spondylitis synovial fluid. Researchers report that disease-linked clones proved CD8+ and relatively rare in peripheral blood.

The receptor's source is a male donor with ankylosing spondylitis. The genes are TRBV3-1 and TRBJ1-3; the D is unclear. Sequencing was carried out using blood, either unsorted or a sorted T cell fraction (not recorded which). As DNA, the CDR3 is TGTGCCAGCAGGTCAGGAAACACCATATATTTT. It yields the protein CASRSGNTIYF. Full variable domain (outside the CDR3, taken from reference TRBV3-1 and TRBJ1-3): DTAVSQTPKYLVTQMGNDKSIKCEQNLGHDTMYWYKQDSKKFLKIMFSYNNKELIINETVPNRFSPKSPDKAHLNLHINSLELGDSAVYFCASRSGNTIYFGEGSWLTVV.